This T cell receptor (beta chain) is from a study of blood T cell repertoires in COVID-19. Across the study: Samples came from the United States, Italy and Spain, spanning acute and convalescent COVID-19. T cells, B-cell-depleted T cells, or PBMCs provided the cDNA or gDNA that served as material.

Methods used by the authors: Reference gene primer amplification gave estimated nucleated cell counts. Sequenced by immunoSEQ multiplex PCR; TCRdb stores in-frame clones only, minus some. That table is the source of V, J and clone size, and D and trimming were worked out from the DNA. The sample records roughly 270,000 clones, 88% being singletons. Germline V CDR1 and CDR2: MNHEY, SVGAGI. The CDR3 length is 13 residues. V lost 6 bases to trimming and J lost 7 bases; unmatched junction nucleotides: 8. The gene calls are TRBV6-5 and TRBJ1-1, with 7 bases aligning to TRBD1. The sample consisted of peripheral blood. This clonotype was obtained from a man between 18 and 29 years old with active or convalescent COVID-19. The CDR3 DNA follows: TGTGCCAGCAGCCGCGGGACAGAATATGAAGCTTTCTTT. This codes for CASSRGTEYEAFF.